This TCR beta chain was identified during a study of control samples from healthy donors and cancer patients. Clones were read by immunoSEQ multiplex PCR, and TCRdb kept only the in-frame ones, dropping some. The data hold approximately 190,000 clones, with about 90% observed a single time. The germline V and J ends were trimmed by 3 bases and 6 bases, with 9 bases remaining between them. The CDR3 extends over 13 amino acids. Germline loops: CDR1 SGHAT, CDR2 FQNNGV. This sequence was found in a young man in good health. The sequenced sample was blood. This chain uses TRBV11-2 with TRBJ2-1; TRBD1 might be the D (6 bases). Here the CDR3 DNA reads TGTGCCAGCAGCTTGGGCAGGGGCAATGAGCAGTTCTTC. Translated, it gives CASSLGRGNEQFF.